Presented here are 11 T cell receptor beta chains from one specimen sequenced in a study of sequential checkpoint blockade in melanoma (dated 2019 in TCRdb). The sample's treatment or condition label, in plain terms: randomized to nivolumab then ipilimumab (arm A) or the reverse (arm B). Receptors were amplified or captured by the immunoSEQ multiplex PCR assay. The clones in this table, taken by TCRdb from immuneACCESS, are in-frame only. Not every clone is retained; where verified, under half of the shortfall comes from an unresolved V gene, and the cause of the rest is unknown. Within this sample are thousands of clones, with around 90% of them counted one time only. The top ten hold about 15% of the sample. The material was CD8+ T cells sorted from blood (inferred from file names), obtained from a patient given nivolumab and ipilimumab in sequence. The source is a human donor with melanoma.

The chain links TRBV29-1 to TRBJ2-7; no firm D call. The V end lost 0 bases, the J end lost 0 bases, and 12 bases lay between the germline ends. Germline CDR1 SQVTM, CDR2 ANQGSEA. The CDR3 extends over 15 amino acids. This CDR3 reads CSVEDESPSSYEQYF. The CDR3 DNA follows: TGCAGCGTTGAAGATGAGAGCCCGAGCTCCTACGAGCAGTACTTC.

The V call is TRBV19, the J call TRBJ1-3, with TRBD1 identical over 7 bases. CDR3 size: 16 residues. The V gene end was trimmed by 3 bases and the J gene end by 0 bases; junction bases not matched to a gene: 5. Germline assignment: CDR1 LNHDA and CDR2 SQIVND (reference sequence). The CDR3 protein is CASSIPWTGSGNTIYF. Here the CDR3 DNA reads TGTGCCAGTAGTATCCCGTGGACAGGCTCTGGAAACACCATATATTTT.

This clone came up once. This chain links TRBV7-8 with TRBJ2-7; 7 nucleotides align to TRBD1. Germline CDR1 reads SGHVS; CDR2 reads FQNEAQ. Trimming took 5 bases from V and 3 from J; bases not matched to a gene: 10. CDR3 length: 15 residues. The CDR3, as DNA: TGTGCCAGCAGCCCGCCGGACAGGACTTACTACGAGCAGTACTTC. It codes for CASSPPDRTYYEQYF.

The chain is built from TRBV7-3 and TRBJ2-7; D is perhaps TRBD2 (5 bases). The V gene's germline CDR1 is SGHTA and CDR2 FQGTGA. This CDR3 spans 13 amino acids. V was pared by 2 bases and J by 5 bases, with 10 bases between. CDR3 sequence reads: CASSLGGGDEQYV. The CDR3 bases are TGTGCCAGCAGCTTAGGAGGAGGTGACGAGCAGTACGTC.

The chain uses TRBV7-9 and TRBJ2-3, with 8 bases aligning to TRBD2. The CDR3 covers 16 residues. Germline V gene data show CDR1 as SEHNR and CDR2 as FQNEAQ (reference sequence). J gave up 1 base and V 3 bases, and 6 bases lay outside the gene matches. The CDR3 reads CASSFKREYGTDTQYF. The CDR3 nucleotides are TGTGCCAGCAGCTTCAAGCGGGAGTACGGCACAGATACGCAGTATTTT.

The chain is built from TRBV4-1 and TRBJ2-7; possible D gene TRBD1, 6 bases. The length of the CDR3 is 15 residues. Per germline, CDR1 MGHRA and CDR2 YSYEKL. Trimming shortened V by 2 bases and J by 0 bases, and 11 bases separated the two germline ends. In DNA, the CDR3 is TGCGCCAGCAGCCAAAAACAGGGCCCCTCCTACGAGCAGTACTTC. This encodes CASSQKQGPSYEQYF.

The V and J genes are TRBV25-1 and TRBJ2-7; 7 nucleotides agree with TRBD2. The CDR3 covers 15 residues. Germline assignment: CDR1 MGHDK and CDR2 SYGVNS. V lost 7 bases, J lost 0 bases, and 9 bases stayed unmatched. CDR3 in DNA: TGTGCCAGCAAGGGACTACCGGAAAGCTCCTACGAGCAGTACGTC. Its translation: CASKGLPESSYEQYV.

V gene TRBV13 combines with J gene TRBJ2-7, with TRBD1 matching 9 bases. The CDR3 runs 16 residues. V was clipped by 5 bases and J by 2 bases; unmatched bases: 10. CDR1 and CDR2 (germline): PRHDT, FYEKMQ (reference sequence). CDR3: CASSPPRDRAPYEQYF. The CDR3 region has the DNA TGTGCCAGCAGCCCTCCCCGGGACAGGGCCCCCTACGAGCAGTACTTC.

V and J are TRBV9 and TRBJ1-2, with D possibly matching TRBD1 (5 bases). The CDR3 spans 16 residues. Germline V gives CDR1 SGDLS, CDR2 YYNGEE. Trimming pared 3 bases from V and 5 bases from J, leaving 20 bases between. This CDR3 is CASSATSGAGLYGYTF. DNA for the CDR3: TGTGCCAGCAGCGCCACTTCAGGAGCGGGGCTTTATGGCTACACCTTC.

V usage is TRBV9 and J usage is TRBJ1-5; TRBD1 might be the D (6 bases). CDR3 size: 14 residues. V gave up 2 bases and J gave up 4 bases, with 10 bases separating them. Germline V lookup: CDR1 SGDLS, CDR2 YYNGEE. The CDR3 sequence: CASSVGQSNQPQHF. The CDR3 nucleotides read TGTGCCAGCAGCGTCGGACAGAGTAATCAGCCCCAGCATTTT.

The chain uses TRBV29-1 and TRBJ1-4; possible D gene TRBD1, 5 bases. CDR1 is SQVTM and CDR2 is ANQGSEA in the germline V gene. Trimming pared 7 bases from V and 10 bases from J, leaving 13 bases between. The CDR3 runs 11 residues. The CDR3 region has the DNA TGCAGCGCCCAGGGTTCAGGAAAACTGTTTTTT. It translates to CSAQGSGKLFF.